The T cell receptor (beta chain) under discussion was sequenced for a study of blood T cells in healthy people across ages. Drawing of peripheral blood yielded approximately 10 milliliters from each donor. Study results and caveats: With age, beta diversity per million T cells declined roughly linearly, significantly by about 37.

Next came a second PCR, run for about 7 to 12 cycles, which used a sample-barcoded 5' primer along with a J-beta primer mix. TCRdb recomputed calls from the 5' RACE reads with MiXCR, one row per CDR3 protein. There are nearly 800,000 distinct CDR3 sequences in the sample; approximately 25% occur only once, and under 4.5% lies in the top ten. A remark on this clonotype: Its antigen is currently unknown.

In germline, CDR1 is SEHNR, CDR2 FQNEAQ (reference sequence). V lost 5 bases and J lost 5, with 10 bases in between. The CDR3 runs 13 residues. The data also belong to a second study, concerning T cells of mothers and their children. Turning to that study: Related mother-child pairs shared slightly more overlap than unrelated pairs, but the difference was non-significant.

V and J are TRBV7-9 and TRBJ1-3; the D is unclear. This clonotype was sampled from a boy younger than 18 in good health. The sample comprised blood. In DNA form, the CDR3 reads TGTGCCAGCAGCAAAATACCGAGAAACACCATATATTTT. Protein sequence: CASSKIPRNTIYF.